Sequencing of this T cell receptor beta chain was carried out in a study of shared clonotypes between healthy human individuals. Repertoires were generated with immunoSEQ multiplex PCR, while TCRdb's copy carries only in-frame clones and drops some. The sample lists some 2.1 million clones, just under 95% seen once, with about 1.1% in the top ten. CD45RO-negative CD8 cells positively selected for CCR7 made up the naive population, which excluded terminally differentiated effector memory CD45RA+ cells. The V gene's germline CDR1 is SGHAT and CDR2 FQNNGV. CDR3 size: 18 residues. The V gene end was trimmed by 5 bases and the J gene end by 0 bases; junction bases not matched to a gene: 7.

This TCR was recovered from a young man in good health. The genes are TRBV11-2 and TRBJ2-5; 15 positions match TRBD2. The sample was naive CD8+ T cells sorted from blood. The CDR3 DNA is TGTGCCAGCAGCCTCCCAGGACTAGCGGGGGGGTACCAAGAGACCCAGTACTTC. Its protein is CASSLPGLAGGYQETQYF.